These 23 T cell receptor beta chains came from one sample sequenced in a study of a mutant IDH1 vaccine in newly diagnosed glioma. The antigens of these receptors remain unknown. Measured with immunoSEQ multiplex PCR; TCRdb has only the in-frame clones, and not every one. This table holds about 30,000 clones, approximately 78% found once. This sample's time point: week 11, during vaccination. What each vaccine dose contained was 300 ug of mutant IDH1 20-mer peptide, accompanied by topical imiquimod. Here the sequenced sample was PBMCs, taken from a glioma patient whose treatment included an IDH1 peptide vaccine. The receptor set was obtained from a man under 40 with glioma.

The V and J genes are TRBV5-1 and TRBJ2-7; tentative D call: TRBD2 (5 bases). Germline V lookup: CDR1 SGHRS, CDR2 YFSETQ. V shed 0 bases and J shed 2 bases, with 18 bases lying between them. The CDR3 spans 17 residues. Here the CDR3 DNA reads TGCGCCAGCAGCTTGGGTGTGAGGGCTACTTCTACCTACGAGCAGTACTTC. Translation: CASSLGVRATSTYEQYF.

The chain carries TRBV29-1 and TRBJ1-1, with D perhaps TRBD1 (5 bases). V gave up 8 bases and J gave up 3 bases, with 16 bases separating them. The CDR3 is made up of 13 amino acids. The germline V gene encodes CDR1 SQVTM and CDR2 ANQGSEA. The CDR3 DNA sequence: TGCAGCTCTAGAGGGGAGCCTGACACTGAAGCTTTCTTT. It translates to CSSRGEPDTEAFF. Complete variable domain (other parts from reference TRBV29-1 and TRBJ1-1): SAVISQKPSRDICQRGTSLTIQCQVDSQVTMMFWYRQQPGQSLTLIATANQGSEATYESGFVIDKFPISRPNLTFSTLTVSNMSPEDSSIYLCSSRGEPDTEAFFGQGTRLTVV.

This chain connects TRBV4-1 to TRBJ2-2; D possibly corresponds to TRBD2 (5 bases). V was trimmed by 4 bases and J by 0 bases, leaving 9 bases between them. This CDR3 is 15 amino acids long. Germline CDR1 and CDR2: MGHRA and YSYEKL. The CDR3 reads CASSPRGTNTGELFF. The CDR3 DNA is TGCGCCAGCAGCCCCCGAGGGACGAACACCGGGGAGCTGTTTTTT.

This clone appeared a single time. The gene calls are TRBV11-2 and TRBJ2-2; D is ambiguous. The length of the CDR3 is 17 residues. The germline V and J ends were trimmed by 2 bases and 0 bases, with 13 bases remaining between them. Germline CDR1 reads SGHAT; CDR2 reads FQNNGV. The CDR3, as DNA: TGTGCCAGCAGCTTAAGCCCAGGTCGGGCGAACACCGGGGAGCTGTTTTTT. As protein: CASSLSPGRANTGELFF.

This sequence joins TRBV6-6 and TRBJ2-3; the match to TRBD1 covers 7 bases. This CDR3 has 14 residues. Germline CDR1 MNHNY, CDR2 SVGAGI (reference sequence). V dropped 6 bases and J dropped 3; count of bases not matched to a gene: 6. CDR3 in amino acids: CASSDPTGTDTQYF. The CDR3 nucleotides read TGTGCCAGCAGCGACCCGACAGGGACAGATACGCAGTATTTT.

V usage is TRBV11-2 and J usage is TRBJ2-7; 10 bases match TRBD2. The CDR3 has 16 residues. Germline lookup yields CDR1 SGHAT and CDR2 FQNNGV. After removal of 4 bases from V and 7 bases from J, the junction contained 13 bases not matched to a gene. For the CDR3, the DNA is TGTGCCAGCAGCTCCACGGGGACTAGCGAACCAGGGGAGCAGTACTTC. Protein sequence: CASSSTGTSEPGEQYF.

V and J are TRBV5-1 and TRBJ2-7, with 8 positions matching TRBD2. This CDR3 has 14 amino acids. Germline CDR1 and CDR2: SGHRS and YFSETQ. J lost 3 bases, V lost 4 bases, and 6 bases had no gene match. This CDR3 is CASSEAGADYEQYF. The DNA for the CDR3 is TGCGCCAGCAGCGAAGCGGGAGCCGACTACGAGCAGTACTTC.

The chain is built from TRBV30 and TRBJ1-5, with TRBD1 matching over 12 bases. The CDR3 covers 15 residues. Germline-derived CDR1 and CDR2 are GTSNPN and SVGIG (reference sequence). Trimming cost V 5 bases and J 3 bases; bases outside gene matches: 5. In DNA form, the CDR3 reads TGTGCCTGGCATCCGGGACAGGGGGCCAATCAGCCCCAGCATTTT. Translation gives CAWHPGQGANQPQHF. The whole variable domain, remainder taken from reference TRBV30 and TRBJ1-5, is SQTIHQWPATLVQPVGSPLSLECTVEGTSNPNLYWYRQAAGRGLQLLFYSVGIGQISSEVPQNLSASRPQDRQFILSSKKLLLSDSGFYLCAWHPGQGANQPQHFGDGTRLSIL.

V is TRBV7-2 and J is TRBJ2-7, with TRBD2 matching 9 bases. CDR1 and CDR2 from the germline V gene are SGHTA and FQGNSA. This CDR3 spans 14 amino acids. V lost 3 bases and J lost 2; bases outside the gene matches: 2. The CDR3 protein is CASSLTSGPYEQYF. The CDR3, as DNA: TGTGCCAGCAGCTTGACTAGCGGCCCCTACGAGCAGTACTTC.

Here the CDR3 reads CASSFTGVSYEQYF. The CDR3 nucleotides are TGTGCCAGCAGCTTTACAGGCGTCTCCTACGAGCAGTACTTC. The genes are TRBV6-6 and TRBJ2-7, with D possibly TRBD1 on 5 matching bases. The V end lost 6 bases, the J end lost 0 bases, and 12 bases lay between the germline ends. The CDR3 has 14 amino acids. Germline V CDR1 and CDR2: MNHNY, SVGAGI (reference sequence).

In DNA, the CDR3 is TGTGCCTGGAGTGTCCCGGGACAGGGCTATGGCTACACCTTC. It codes for CAWSVPGQGYGYTF. This chain links TRBV30 with TRBJ1-2, with 9 bases aligning to TRBD1. Germline V lookup: CDR1 GTSNPN, CDR2 SVGIG (reference sequence). Trimming removed 0 bases from V and 4 bases from J; junction bases left unmatched: 3. This CDR3 region has 14 residues.

The rearrangement joins TRBV7-6 to TRBJ1-1; tentatively, D is TRBD1 (6 bases). Germline CDR1 reads SGHVS; CDR2 reads FNYEAQ. The CDR3 spans 14 residues. Deletions cut 2 bases from V and 3 bases from J, with 10 bases between. The CDR3 sequence is CASSLTSGDTEAFF. The CDR3 nucleotides read TGTGCCAGCAGCTTAACTTCAGGGGACACTGAAGCTTTCTTT. The whole variable domain, filled in from reference TRBV7-6 and TRBJ1-1, reads GAGVSQSPRYKVTKRGQDVALRCDPISGHVSLYWYRQALGQGPEFLTYFNYEAQQDKSGLPNDRFSAERPEGSISTLTIQRTEQRDSAMYRCASSLTSGDTEAFFGQGTRLTVV.

For the CDR3, the DNA is TGCGCCAGCAGCCAAGATACCGAGACAGGGAACACAGATACGCAGTATTTT. Translated, it gives CASSQDTETGNTDTQYF. The chain is built from TRBV4-1 and TRBJ2-3, with TRBD1 matching over 7 bases. V shed 0 bases, J shed 2 bases, and the junction held 8 bases outside the gene matches. This CDR3 has 17 amino acids. The germline V gene has CDR1 MGHRA and CDR2 YSYEKL.

The chain links TRBV30 to TRBJ1-6; D is unresolved. From germline, CDR1 is GTSNPN and CDR2 SVGIG (reference sequence). Trimming removed 3 bases from V and 7 bases from J, with 10 bases in between. This CDR3 spans 13 amino acids. CDR3 DNA sequence: TGTGCCTGGAGCCAGGTAGACAATTCACCCCTCCACTTT. Its protein is CAWSQVDNSPLHF.

In this sample, this clone turned up a few times. This chain joins TRBV19 and TRBJ1-1; D is undetermined. The germline gives CDR1 LNHDA, CDR2 SQIVND (reference sequence). The CDR3 is 14 amino acids. Trimming shortened V by 1 base and J by 7 bases, and 13 bases separated the two germline ends. CDR3 protein: CASSIVAGTGEAFF. CDR3 sequence (DNA): TGTGCCAGTAGTATAGTTGCGGGAACGGGTGAAGCTTTCTTT. The full variable domain, rest sourced from reference TRBV19 and TRBJ1-1, is DGGITQSPKYLFRKEGQNVTLSCEQNLNHDAMYWYRQDPGQGLRLIYYSQIVNDFQKGDIAEGYSVSREKKESFPLTVTSAQKNPTAFYLCASSIVAGTGEAFFGQGTRLTVV.

In nucleotides, the CDR3 is TGTGCCAGCAGCTTAGACACCCGGGGCCAAGAGACCCAGTACTTC. Residues: CASSLDTRGQETQYF. The rearrangement uses TRBV7-2 and TRBJ2-5; D might be TRBD2 (5 bases). CDR3 length: 15 residues. In germline, CDR1 is SGHTA, CDR2 FQGNSA. Between the trimmed V and J ends, which lost 1 base and 1 base, there was a span of 10 bases.

The chain has TRBV5-1 and TRBJ2-3; TRBD1 matches 9 bases. CDR3 size: 14 residues. The junction had 6 bases not matched to a gene; V was cut back by 4 bases and J by 6 bases. In germline, CDR1 is SGHRS, CDR2 YFSETQ. The chain's CDR3 is CASSMDRGEDTQYF. CDR3 DNA: TGCGCCAGCAGCATGGACAGGGGCGAGGATACGCAGTATTTT.

The genes are TRBV7-9 and TRBJ2-2; 9 bases align to TRBD2. The V and J ends lost 1 base and 5 bases, in that order; junction bases with no gene match: 5. There are 16 residues in the CDR3. CDR1 SEHNR and CDR2 FQNEAQ come from the germline V gene (reference sequence). The CDR3 here is CASSLVLGLATGELFF. CDR3 DNA: TGTGCCAGCAGCTTAGTCCTAGGACTAGCGACCGGGGAGCTGTTTTTT. Full variable domain (remainder filled in from reference TRBV7-9 and TRBJ2-2): DTGVSQNPRHKITKRGQNVTFRCDPISEHNRLYWYRQTLGQGPEFLTYFQNEAQLEKSRLLSDRFSAERPKGSFSTLEIQRTEQGDSAMYLCASSLVLGLATGELFFGEGSRLTVL.

This clone was recorded a few times. The chain is built from TRBV6-5 and TRBJ1-5, with a tentative D call TRBD1 (6 bases). The CDR3 length is 16 residues. In germline, CDR1 is MNHEY, CDR2 SVGAGI. Trimming shortened V by 4 bases and J by 4 bases, and 17 bases separated the two germline ends. The CDR3 bases are TGTGCCAGCAGTTCCCTCACAGGGCGTAGGAATCAGCCCCAGCATTTT. Translated, it gives CASSSLTGRRNQPQHF.

The CDR3 reads CAISEGGGAGWDTQYF. In nucleotides, the CDR3 is TGTGCCATCAGTGAGGGAGGGGGGGCCGGATGGGATACGCAGTATTTT. The chain uses TRBV10-3 and TRBJ2-3; possibly TRBD2 for D (7 bases). V was clipped by 2 bases and J by 6 bases, with 18 bases between them. Per the germline V gene, CDR1 is ENHRY and CDR2 is SYGVKD. This CDR3 has 16 residues.

The V and J genes are TRBV27 and TRBJ1-2, with TRBD1 identical over 7 bases. Germline CDR1 is MNHEY and CDR2 is SMNVEV (reference sequence). CDR3 length equals 14 residues. The junction had 7 bases not matched to a gene; V was cut back by 5 bases and J by 4 bases. CDR3 in amino acids: CASSTGQSPYGYTF. CDR3 coding DNA: TGTGCCAGCAGTACGGGACAGAGCCCCTATGGCTACACCTTC.

This chain connects TRBV6-1 to TRBJ2-1; D uncertain. The CDR3 totals 15 residues. Germline V gene sequence: CDR1 MNHNS, CDR2 SASEGT. V lost 5 bases to trimming and J lost 0 bases, with 11 bases between them. CDR3 nucleotides: TGTGCCAGCAGTCTTCAGGCTGGCTCCTACAATGAGCAGTTCTTC. Translating it yields CASSLQAGSYNEQFF.

This clone was counted between two and nine times. The chain employs TRBV30 and TRBJ1-1; no definite D call. The CDR3 contains 11 residues. Germline loops: CDR1 GTSNPN, CDR2 SVGIG (reference sequence). Trimming cost V 4 bases and J 7 bases, with 10 bases left between them. CDR3 nucleotides: TGTGCCTGGATGGACTATGATGAAGCTTTCTTT. Its translation is CAWMDYDEAFF.